A single sample is the source of the 10 T cell receptor beta chains below, sequenced in a study of monozygotic twins with inflammatory bowel disease. After re-calling the 5' RACE reads, TCRdb lists one entry per CDR3 protein, DNA absent. Its table lists about 300,000 distinct CDR3 sequences. The sequencing input was blood. Source of these receptors: a human donor with ulcerative colitis or Crohn's disease, or a healthy co-twin of an affected twin (not recorded which).

V gene TRBV20-1 combines with J gene TRBJ2-7; TCRdb's assignment of TRBD1 cannot be checked, as there is no DNA. CDR3 length: 15 residues. Per germline, CDR1 DFQATT and CDR2 SNEGSKA (reference sequence). The CDR3 loop is CSASRLGTGFYEQYF.

The chain is built from TRBV6-2 or TRBV6-3 and TRBJ2-5. The V gene's germline CDR1 is MNHEY and CDR2 SVGEGT. The CDR3 loop spans 15 amino acids. CDR3 protein: CASVYSTTSKETQYF.

The genes are TRBV28 and TRBJ1-3. Germline V lookup: CDR1 MDHEN, CDR2 SYDVKM. CDR3 length: 15 residues. The CDR3 spells CASSLWARAGNTIYF. Full variable domain (remainder filled in from reference TRBV28 and TRBJ1-3): DVKVTQSSRYLVKRTGEKVFLECVQDMDHENMFWYRQDPGLGLRLIYFSYDVKMKEKGDIPEGYSVSREKKERFSLILESASTNQTSMYLCASSLWARAGNTIYFGEGSWLTVV.

This rearrangement joins TRBV20-1 to TRBJ2-3; TCRdb gives TRBD1 as the D gene, but with no DNA this cannot be confirmed. CDR1 and CDR2 from the germline V gene are DFQATT and SNEGSKA (reference sequence). The CDR3 spans 15 residues. The CDR3 spells CSAERGETSPDTQYF.

The CDR3 here is CASSLWGNSPLHF. The J gene is TRBJ1-6, the V gene TRBV12-3 or TRBV12-4. The CDR3 is made up of 13 amino acids.

The V gene is TRBV28, the J gene TRBJ2-7; as DNA is missing, the TRBD2 call by TCRdb cannot be tested. The CDR3 covers 16 residues. CDR1 is MDHEN and CDR2 is SYDVKM in the germline V gene. The CDR3 protein is CATIPLRASGRYEQYF.

The CDR3 sequence: CSASIPGGYTF. The genes are TRBV20-1 and TRBJ1-2; TCRdb picks TRBD1, but there is no DNA to check that call. Germline CDR1 reads DFQATT; CDR2 reads SNEGSKA (reference sequence). The CDR3 is 11 amino acids.

The chain uses TRBV5-1 and TRBJ2-7; TCRdb proposes TRBD1, but this gene call is untestable without DNA. Germline CDR1 reads SGHRS; CDR2 reads YFSETQ. This CDR3 contains 15 residues. This chain's CDR3 is CASSFTGQGNYEQYF.

The chain combines TRBV4-3 with TRBJ1-2; TCRdb's D call of TRBD1 is untestable without DNA. Per germline, CDR1 LGHNA and CDR2 YSLEER. CDR3 length: 13 residues. This CDR3 reads CASSQEDRARYTF.

V is TRBV18 and J is TRBJ2-4; TCRdb indicates TRBD1, and absent DNA this call remains unverified. Germline V CDR1 and CDR2: KGHSH, LQKENI. This CDR3 spans 13 amino acids. The CDR3 sequence: CASSPGGKNIQYF.